This record looks at one TCR beta chain sequence and its context. Antigen: not known. These data originate in a study of T cell responses to AZD1222 COVID-19 vaccine. Findings and limits, study-wide: Donors skewed white British and female; clonal diversity was possibly underestimated.

Here immunoSEQ multiplex PCR was the method, and the copy in TCRdb shows in-frame clones only, minus some. The repertoire holds roughly 170,000 clones, with roughly 94% as singletons. The CDR3 contains 19 residues. The sequencing used peripheral blood, collected 28 days after the second AZD1222 dose. This TCR derives from an adult who received the AZD1222 COVID-19 vaccine. The chain employs TRBV21-1 and TRBJ1-2. TRBV21-1 represents a pseudogene. DNA of the CDR3: TGTGCCAGCAGCAAATGCTTGGACCGAGTGAAGACTCCTGACTATGGCTACACCTTC. Residues: CASSKCLDRVKTPDYGYTF.